This T cell receptor beta chain was recovered during a study of shared clonotypes between healthy human individuals. J gave up 6 bases and V 2 bases, and 13 bases lay outside the gene matches. CDR3 size: 19 residues. Per germline, CDR1 MNHNS and CDR2 SASEGT. Using immunoSEQ multiplex PCR, the repertoire was profiled, and TCRdb retains in-frame clones only, with some absent. The profile shows 2 million to 2.5 million clones, 85% to 95% of them singletons. Terminally differentiated effector memory CD45RA+ cells were excluded by CCR7 positive selection of CD45RO-negative cells. Sequences were obtained from naive CD8+ T cells from PBMCs. V is TRBV6-1 and J is TRBJ2-2; TRBD1 matches 12 bases. The clonotype originates from a man aged 18 to 29 in good health. Some clones in this sample may be carry-over from other donors' samples. In nucleotides, the CDR3 is TGTGCCAGCAGTGAAATCCGGGACAGGGGGCAACTATGGGCCGGGGAGCTGTTTTTT. Amino acids: CASSEIRDRGQLWAGELFF.